Described below is a single T cell receptor beta chain sequence and its context. Its antigen is as yet unknown. The data belong to a study of CD8 T cells in ankylosing spondylitis. Findings and limits, study-wide: A TCR beta motif of roughly eight highly homologous variants seemed to mark ankylosing spondylitis blood.

The CDR3 contains 13 residues. Germline V gene sequence: CDR1 SGHRS, CDR2 YFSETQ. Trimming took off 4 bases at V and 5 bases at J, with 13 bases between the two ends. Quantitative 5'-RACE with molecular barcodes generated TCR beta libraries. Each CDR3 protein gets one entry after TCRdb re-called the 5' RACE reads with MiXCR. This repertoire shows about 150,000 distinct CDR3 sequences, under 35% found once; its top ten account for 4.5% to 6%. The rearrangement links TRBV5-1 to TRBJ2-7; D is unresolved. The sequenced sample was synovial fluid, either unsorted or a sorted T cell fraction (not recorded which). This sequence was found in a male donor with ankylosing spondylitis. The CDR3 DNA is TGCGCCAGCAGCACGGGTCGGCACGACGAGCAGTACTTC. Its translation is CASSTGRHDEQYF.